The rows below give T cell receptor beta chains drawn from one sample of a study of beta chain features in type 1 diabetes. Libraries were prepared by immunoSEQ multiplex PCR; TCRdb keeps only in-frame clonotypes and omits some of them. The top ten hold less than 1.5% of the sample, which has about 140,000 clones, about 13% seen once. The sample consisted of central memory CD4+ T cells from blood. All receptors come from a man aged 18 to 29 with type 1 diabetes. Both conserved end residues are trimmed from each CDR3. D genes are given only for firm matches.

j_gene	d_gene	v_gene	CDR3aa
TRBJ2-5	.	TRBV7-2	ASSFALQETQY
TRBJ2-3	TRBD2	TRBV5-4	ASSQGLAGGTDTQY
TRBJ2-2	.	TRBV11-2	ASSYGPTGELF
TRBJ1-1	TRBD1	TRBV6-4	ASSVTGTGTTEAF
TRBJ2-1	.	TRBV19	ASSTQVGNEQF
TRBJ2-7	TRBD1	TRBV29-1	SATGTGVHEQY
TRBJ1-2	.	TRBV25-1	ASSEPDSYYGYT
TRBJ2-5	.	TRBV5-1	ASSPSGGGSETQY
TRBJ2-3	TRBD2	TRBV10-3	AIREGSGADTQY
TRBJ2-7	.	TRBV6-5	ASTYGVQGEQY
TRBJ1-1	TRBD1	TRBV10-3	AISAGDRNTEAF
TRBJ2-7	TRBD2	TRBV11-2	ASSLELAGTYEQY
TRBJ1-1	TRBD1	TRBV30	AWSGTGGTEAF
TRBJ2-3	.	TRBV28	ASSFGRHTDTQY
TRBJ2-2	.	TRBV6-1	ASSRQGGTGELF
TRBJ2-6	.	TRBV11-2	ASTIGANVLT
TRBJ1-1	TRBD1	TRBV7-6	ASSLTEQGAYTEAF
TRBJ2-7	.	TRBV7-2	ASSPTSRNEQY
TRBJ1-2	.	TRBV16	ASSQSNYGYT
TRBJ1-1	.	TRBV7-8	SSSFRRLNTEAF
TRBJ1-1	.	TRBV2	ASSAQVEAF
TRBJ2-1	TRBD1	TRBV5-1	ASSLAGTGAYNEQF
TRBJ2-3	.	TRBV4-1	ASSQVYRSSTDTQY
TRBJ2-7	.	TRBV5-6	ASSRQAYEQY
TRBJ2-1	TRBD1	TRBV2	ASRRTGGKFNEQF
TRBJ1-1	TRBD1	TRBV29-1	SVGGQGIAEAF
TRBJ2-3	TRBD2	TRBV7-9	ASSFKRGYTDTQY
TRBJ2-3	.	TRBV25-1	ASSDFAGTTDTQY
TRBJ1-1	.	TRBV6-1	ASSSRRENTEAF
TRBJ2-6	.	TRBV7-9	ASTGLLGPSGANVLT
TRBJ2-6	.	TRBV12-5	ASRDSGANVLT
TRBJ2-5	.	TRBV28	ASSTGTPETQY
TRBJ1-2	.	TRBV28	ASTPGGYGYT